This TCR beta chain is drawn from a study of shared clonotypes between healthy human individuals. Study-level background: Those who served as donors were two women and a few men between the ages of 18 and 49.

Using immunoSEQ multiplex PCR, the repertoire was profiled, and TCRdb retains in-frame clones only, with some absent. Of about 2 million clones in the sample, roughly 94% are singletons; the top ten hold roughly 0.13%. Germline V lookup: CDR1 GTSNPN, CDR2 SVGIG (reference sequence). Losses at the gene ends were 2 bases for V and 4 bases for J; bases not matched to a gene: 3. CDR3 length: 15 amino acids. What was sequenced was naive CD4+ T cells sorted from blood. Subset here: CD45RA+ positively selected. The receptor comes from a man in his late teens or twenties in good health. The V gene is TRBV30, the J gene TRBJ2-5, with TRBD2 identical over 14 bases. CDR3 DNA sequence: TGTGCCTGGAGTTCGGGGACTAGCGGGAGAGAGACCCAGTACTTC. Its protein is CAWSSGTSGRETQYF.